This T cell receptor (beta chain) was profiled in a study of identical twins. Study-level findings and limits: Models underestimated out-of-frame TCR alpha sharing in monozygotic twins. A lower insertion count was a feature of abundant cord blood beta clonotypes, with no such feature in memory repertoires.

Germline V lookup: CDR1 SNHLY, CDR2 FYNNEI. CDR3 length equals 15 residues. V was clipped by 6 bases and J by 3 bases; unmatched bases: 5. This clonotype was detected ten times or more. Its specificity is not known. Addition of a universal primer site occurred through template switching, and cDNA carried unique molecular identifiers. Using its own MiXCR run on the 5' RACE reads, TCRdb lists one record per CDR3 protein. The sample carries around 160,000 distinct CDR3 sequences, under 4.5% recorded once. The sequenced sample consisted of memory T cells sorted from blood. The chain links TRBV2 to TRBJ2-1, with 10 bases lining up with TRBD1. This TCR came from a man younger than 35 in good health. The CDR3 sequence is CASRGRTGGYNEQFF. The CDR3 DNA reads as TGTGCCAGCAGGGGTCGGACAGGGGGCTACAATGAGCAGTTCTTC.